The source of this TCR beta chain is a study of blood T cell repertoires in COVID-19. Background on the study: T cells, B-cell-depleted T cells, or PBMCs provided the cDNA or gDNA that served as material.

Sequenced by immunoSEQ multiplex PCR; TCRdb stores in-frame clones only, minus some. The sample comprises 200,000 to 250,000 clones, about 90% of which are singletons, and 3% rests with the top ten. The CDR3 length is 13 residues. Germline assignment: CDR1 MNHEY and CDR2 SMNVEV (reference sequence). The trim removed 5 bases at V and 6 bases at J, leaving 3 bases unmatched. The clonotype was recovered from a woman in her 30s who had recovered from COVID-19. The sequencing input was peripheral blood. This chain connects TRBV27 to TRBJ1-2; 10 bases are a match to TRBD1. In nucleotides, the CDR3 is TGTGCCAGCAGTGACAGGGGGCTCGATGGCTACACCTTC. Protein: CASSDRGLDGYTF.